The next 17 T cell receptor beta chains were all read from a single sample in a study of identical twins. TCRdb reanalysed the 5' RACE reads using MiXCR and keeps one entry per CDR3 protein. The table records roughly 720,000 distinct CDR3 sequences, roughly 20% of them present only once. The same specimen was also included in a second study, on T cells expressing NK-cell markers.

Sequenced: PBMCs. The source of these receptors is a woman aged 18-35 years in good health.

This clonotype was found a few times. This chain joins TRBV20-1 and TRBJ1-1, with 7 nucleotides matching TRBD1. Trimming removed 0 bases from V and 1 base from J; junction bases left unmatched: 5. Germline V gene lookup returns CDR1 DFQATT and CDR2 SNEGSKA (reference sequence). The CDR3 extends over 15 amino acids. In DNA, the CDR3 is TGCAGTGCTAGAGACCCGGACAGGCCGAACACTGAAGCTTTCTTT. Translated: CSARDPDRPNTEAFF.

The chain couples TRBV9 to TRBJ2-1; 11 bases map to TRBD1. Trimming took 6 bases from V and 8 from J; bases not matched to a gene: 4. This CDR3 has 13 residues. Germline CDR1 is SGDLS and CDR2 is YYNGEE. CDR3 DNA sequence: TGTGCCAGCACATGGACAGGGGGCGATGAGCAGTTCTTC. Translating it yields CASTWTGGDEQFF.

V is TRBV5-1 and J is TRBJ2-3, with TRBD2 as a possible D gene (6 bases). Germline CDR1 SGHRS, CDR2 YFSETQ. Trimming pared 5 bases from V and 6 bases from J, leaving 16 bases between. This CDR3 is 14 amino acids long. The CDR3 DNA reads TGCGCCAGCAGTACCGGGAGAACGTCCGATACGCAGTATTTT. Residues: CASSTGRTSDTQYF.

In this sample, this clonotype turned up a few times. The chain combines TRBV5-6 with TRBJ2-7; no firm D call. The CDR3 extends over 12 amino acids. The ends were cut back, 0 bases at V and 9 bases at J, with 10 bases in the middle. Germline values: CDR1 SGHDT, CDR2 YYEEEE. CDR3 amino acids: CASSLANTWQYF. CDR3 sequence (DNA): TGTGCCAGCAGCTTGGCCAATACGTGGCAGTACTTC.

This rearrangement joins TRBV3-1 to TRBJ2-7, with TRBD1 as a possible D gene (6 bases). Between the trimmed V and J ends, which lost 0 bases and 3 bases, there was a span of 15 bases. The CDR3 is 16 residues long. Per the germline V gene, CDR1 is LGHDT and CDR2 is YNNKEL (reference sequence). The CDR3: CASSQDLGTHSYEQYF. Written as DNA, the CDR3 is TGTGCCAGCAGCCAAGATCTTGGGACACACAGCTACGAGCAGTACTTC.

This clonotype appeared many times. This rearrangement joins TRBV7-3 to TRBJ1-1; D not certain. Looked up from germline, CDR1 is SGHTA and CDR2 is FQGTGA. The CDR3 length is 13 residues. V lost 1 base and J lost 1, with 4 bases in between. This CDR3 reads CASSLMSNTEAFF. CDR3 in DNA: TGTGCCAGCAGCTTAATGTCGAACACTGAAGCTTTCTTT.

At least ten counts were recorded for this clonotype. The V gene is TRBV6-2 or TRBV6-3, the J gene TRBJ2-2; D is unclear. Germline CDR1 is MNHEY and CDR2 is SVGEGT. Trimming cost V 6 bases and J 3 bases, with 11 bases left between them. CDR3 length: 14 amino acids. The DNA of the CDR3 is TGTGCCAGCAGCATAGAGTCCCACACCGGGGAGCTGTTTTTT. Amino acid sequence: CASSIESHTGELFF.

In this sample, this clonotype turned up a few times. The CDR3 region has the DNA TGCAGTGCTTCTCTAGCGCGTGAGCAGTTCTTC. Its translation: CSASLAREQFF. The chain carries TRBV20-1 and TRBJ2-1, with D possibly TRBD2 on 6 matching bases. Germline V gives CDR1 DFQATT, CDR2 SNEGSKA (reference sequence). CDR3 length equals 11 residues. Deletions cut 5 bases from V and 9 bases from J, with 11 bases between.

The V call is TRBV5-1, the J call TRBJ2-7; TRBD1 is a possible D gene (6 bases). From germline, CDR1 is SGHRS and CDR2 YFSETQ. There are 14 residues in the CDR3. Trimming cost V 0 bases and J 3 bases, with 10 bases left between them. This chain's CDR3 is CASSLVQGLYEQYF. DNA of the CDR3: TGCGCCAGCAGCTTGGTACAGGGTCTCTACGAGCAGTACTTC.

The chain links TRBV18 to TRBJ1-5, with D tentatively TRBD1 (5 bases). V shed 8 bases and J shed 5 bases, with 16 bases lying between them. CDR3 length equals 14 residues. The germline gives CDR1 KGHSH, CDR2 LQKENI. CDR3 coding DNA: TGTGCCAGCCCTGGACTCCCGACAGATCAGCCCCAGCATTTT. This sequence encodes CASPGLPTDQPQHF.

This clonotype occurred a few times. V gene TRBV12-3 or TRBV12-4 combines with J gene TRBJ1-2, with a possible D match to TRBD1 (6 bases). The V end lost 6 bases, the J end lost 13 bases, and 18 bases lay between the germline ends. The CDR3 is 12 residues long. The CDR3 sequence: CASSMTRTAFTF. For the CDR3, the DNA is TGTGCCAGCAGCATGACCAGGACAGCTTTCACCTTC.

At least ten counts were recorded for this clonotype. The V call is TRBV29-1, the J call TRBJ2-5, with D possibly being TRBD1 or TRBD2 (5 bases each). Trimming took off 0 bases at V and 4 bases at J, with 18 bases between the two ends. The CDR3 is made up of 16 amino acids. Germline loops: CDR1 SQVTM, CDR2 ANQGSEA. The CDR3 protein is CSVEDPGTRGRETQYF. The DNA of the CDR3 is TGCAGCGTTGAAGATCCCGGGACCCGTGGGCGAGAGACCCAGTACTTC.

The CDR3: CASSQRTTTSTDTQYF. The CDR3 nucleotides read TGCGCCAGCAGTCAGCGGACTACAACTTCCACAGATACGCAGTATTTT. This chain joins TRBV5-1 and TRBJ2-3, with a tentative D call TRBD2 (6 bases). The germline gives CDR1 SGHRS, CDR2 YFSETQ. Trimming cost V 5 bases and J 2 bases, with 18 bases left between them. This CDR3 is 16 amino acids long.

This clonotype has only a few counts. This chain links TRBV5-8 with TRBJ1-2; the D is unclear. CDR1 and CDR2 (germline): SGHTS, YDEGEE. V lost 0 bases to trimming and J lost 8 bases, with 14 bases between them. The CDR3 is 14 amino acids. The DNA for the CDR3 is TGTGCCAGCAGCTTGGGAGGTTCAGCGAAGGGCTACACCTTC. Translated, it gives CASSLGGSAKGYTF.

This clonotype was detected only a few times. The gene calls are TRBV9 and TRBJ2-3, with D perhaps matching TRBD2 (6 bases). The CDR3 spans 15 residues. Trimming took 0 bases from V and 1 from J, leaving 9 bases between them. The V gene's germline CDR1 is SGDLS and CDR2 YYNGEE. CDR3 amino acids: CASSVGPGGTDTQYF. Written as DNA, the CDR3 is TGTGCCAGCAGCGTAGGTCCGGGAGGCACAGATACGCAGTATTTT.

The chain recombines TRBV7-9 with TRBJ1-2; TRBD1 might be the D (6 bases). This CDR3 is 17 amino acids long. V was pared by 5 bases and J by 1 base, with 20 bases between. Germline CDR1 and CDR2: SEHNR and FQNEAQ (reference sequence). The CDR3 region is CASSPTPGAKFNYGYTF. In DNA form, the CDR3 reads TGTGCCAGCAGCCCGACGCCAGGGGCGAAATTTAACTATGGCTACACCTTC.

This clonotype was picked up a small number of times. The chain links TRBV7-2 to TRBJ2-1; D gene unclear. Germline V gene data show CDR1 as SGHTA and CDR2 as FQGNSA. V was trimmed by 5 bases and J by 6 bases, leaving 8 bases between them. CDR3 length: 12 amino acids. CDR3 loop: CASSDPRNEQFF. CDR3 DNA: TGTGCCAGCAGCGACCCCCGCAATGAGCAGTTCTTC.